The source of this TCR beta chain is a study of early T cells in non-severe SARS-CoV-2 infection. As for the study in general: Chains stayed unpaired after sequencing of bulk RNA from unsorted whole blood. General observations from the study: Database matching using VDJdb favored anti-spike CD8 responses, with private and CD4 specificities left missing.

Researchers attached unique molecular identifiers to individual cDNA molecules. TCRdb independently ran MiXCR on the 5' RACE reads; one entry per CDR3 protein. The table records approximately 30,000 distinct CDR3 sequences, about 4.7% of them present only once. The CDR3 is 15 amino acids. Trimming stripped 3 bases from V and 4 bases from J, with 16 bases between. Looked up from germline, CDR1 is DFQATT and CDR2 is SNEGSKA (reference sequence). This clonotype was recorded at least ten times. The target antigen is unknown. The receptor's source is an adult who was a healthcare worker with PCR-confirmed SARS-CoV-2 infection or an uninfected control (not recorded which). The sample consisted of whole blood. V is TRBV20-1 and J is TRBJ1-5, with a weak D call TRBD1 (5 bases). For the CDR3, the DNA is TGCAGTGCTAGTAGGCAGGGCCACCAGAATCAGCCCCAGCATTTT. Its protein is CSASRQGHQNQPQHF.